The source of this T cell receptor (beta chain) is a study of blood T cell repertoires in COVID-19. Study summary: Samples came from the United States, Italy and Spain, spanning acute and convalescent COVID-19. T cells, B-cell-depleted T cells, or PBMCs supplied cDNA or gDNA.

Authors' analysis steps: Nucleated cell counts were estimated from reference gene primer amplification. Assay used: immunoSEQ multiplex PCR; TCRdb lists only in-frame clones, some missing. The V and J calls and clone size were taken over from that table, and D and trimming were inferred from the DNA. The data hold about 190,000 clones, with 70% to 85% observed a single time. V lost 5 bases to trimming and J lost 2 bases, with 17 bases between them. CDR3 length: 16 residues. In germline, CDR1 is SGHDT, CDR2 YYEEEE. The chain is built from TRBV5-6 and TRBJ2-1; possible D gene TRBD2, 6 bases. The sequence came from a young woman with acute or convalescent COVID-19. Input material: peripheral blood. CDR3 amino acids: CASSPIRELPYNEQFF. Here the CDR3 DNA reads TGTGCCAGCAGTCCTATTCGGGAGTTACCCTACAATGAGCAGTTCTTC.